These T cell receptor beta chains were read from a single sample in a study of circulating CD8 cells and anti-PD-1 response in melanoma. One entry per CDR3 protein, called by TCRdb with MiXCR from the reads. The profile shows 350 or so distinct CDR3 sequences, 5% to 6% of them singletons. Sequenced here: CD8+ T cells from PBMCs, sampled at baseline or after one month of anti-PD-1 therapy (not recorded which). Receptor source: a human donor with melanoma. Both conserved end residues are part of each CDR3. Fields, in order: CDR3 DNA, CDR3 protein, J gene, clone size, D gene, V gene. D genes are given only for firm matches. Clone size is given for some rows only: seen once, a few or many times, or a class if the clone is expanded.

TGTGCCACCAGTGCAGGGGGTACTGAAGCTTTCTTT,CATSAGGTEAFF,TRBJ1-1,large,TRBD1,TRBV24-1
TGTGCCAGCTCACCCCTGGACAGGGACCAAGAGACCCAGTACTTC,CASSPLDRDQETQYF,TRBJ2-5,large,TRBD1,TRBV18
TGTGCCAGCAGCTTCAAGGGTACTGGGGCCAACGTCCTGACTTTC,CASSFKGTGANVLTF,TRBJ2-6,large,NA,TRBV7-2
TGTGCCAGCAGCCACGGACCCGGGTTTGAGCAGTACTTC,CASSHGPGFEQYF,TRBJ2-7,few,NA,TRBV7-9
TGCGCCAGCAGCCACCTTGACAGGGGGAGCCCCTACAATGAGCAGTTCTTC,CASSHLDRGSPYNEQFF,TRBJ2-1,hyperexpanded,TRBD1,TRBV4-3
TGCGCCAGCAGCCACGGGGGAGCGGGAGTCTACGAGCAGTACTTC,CASSHGGAGVYEQYF,TRBJ2-7,large,TRBD2,TRBV4-1
TGTGCCAGCAGCTTCGGGGAAGGAGATACGCAGTATTTT,CASSFGEGDTQYF,TRBJ2-3,large,NA,TRBV7-6
TGTGCCAGCAGTGAAGCGGGGGGCTTTCCCTACGAGCAGTACTTC,CASSEAGGFPYEQYF,TRBJ2-7,large,NA,TRBV2
TGTGCCACCGCCGTCCCCGACCGGCAGGGGAGTTTATATTTCGGTTCACCCCTCCACTTT,CATAVPDRQGSLYFGSPLHF,TRBJ1-6,large,NA,TRBV24-1
TGTGCCAGTAGTTCCTGGGACAGGAAGGCGTTTTATTTC,CASSSWDRKAFYF,TRBJ2-7,medium-sized,TRBD1,TRBV19
TGTGCCAGCAGTGACGGGACAGGGAGTACCTACGAGCAGTACTTC,CASSDGTGSTYEQYF,TRBJ2-7,large,TRBD1,TRBV2
TGCAGCGTTGAAAACCTGGTGGACAGCCAATTCCCTAACTATGGCTACACCTTC,CSVENLVDSQFPNYGYTF,TRBJ1-2,large,NA,TRBV29-1
TGTGCCAGCAGCCAGGGGGCTACAGCTTCCTACGAGCAGTACTTC,CASSQGATASYEQYF,TRBJ2-7,large,NA,TRBV4-2
TGTGCCAGTAGTTTGACTAGCGGGGACTACAATGAGCAGTTCTTC,CASSLTSGDYNEQFF,TRBJ2-1,few,TRBD2,TRBV19
TGTGCCAGTAGTTTCGGGGCCTCTGGGGAAGCTTTCTTT,CASSFGASGEAFF,TRBJ1-1,large,NA,TRBV19
TGTGCCAGCAGTTTATGGGCTGACAGGGGAGCCGAGCAGTACTTC,CASSLWADRGAEQYF,TRBJ2-7,medium-sized,TRBD1,TRBV27
TGTGCCAGCAGTTTACCCCAGGGGTTGGGGCCCAGCAGAGAGACCCAGTACTTC,CASSLPQGLGPSRETQYF,TRBJ2-5,large,NA,TRBV28
TGCAGTGCTAGACCTCAGGGGGCTCTGAAATACGAGCAGTACTTC,CSARPQGALKYEQYF,TRBJ2-7,medium-sized,TRBD1,TRBV20-1
TGTGCCAGTACCCAATTCGGATCATCGGGCACTGAAGCTTTCTTT,CASTQFGSSGTEAFF,TRBJ1-1,few,NA,TRBV19
TGCAGCGTTGAAGTGCGCCACAGGGGGGGAGAAAAACTGTTTTTT,CSVEVRHRGGEKLFF,TRBJ1-4,large,TRBD1,TRBV29-1
TGTGCCAGCAGCTTACAGGCTAACTATGGCTACACCTTC,CASSLQANYGYTF,TRBJ1-2,large,NA,TRBV13
TGTGCCAGCAGCCCACTAGCGGGGACAGATACGCAGTATTTT,CASSPLAGTDTQYF,TRBJ2-3,large,TRBD2,TRBV13
TGCAGTGCTAGAGGAATAGATAGCTCCTACGAGCAGTACTTC,CSARGIDSSYEQYF,TRBJ2-7,hyperexpanded,NA,TRBV20-1
TGTGCCAGCAGCTCCTCCCTGACCCAGTACTTC,CASSSSLTQYF,TRBJ2-5,large,NA,TRBV25-1
TGTGCCAGCAGAGTAGGGGCAGATACGCAGTATTTT,CASRVGADTQYF,TRBJ2-3,NA,NA,TRBV9
TGTGCCTGGAGCCCGACTGGACTCGATCATCAGCCCCAGCATTTT,CAWSPTGLDHQPQHF,TRBJ1-5,medium-sized,NA,TRBV30
TGTGCCAGCAGCGCCCGGGACAGAAGTTTCTACAATGAGCAGTTCTTC,CASSARDRSFYNEQFF,TRBJ2-1,large,TRBD1,TRBV7-2
TGTGCCAGTAGTCCAGGCTCTTACAATGAGCAGTTCTTC,CASSPGSYNEQFF,TRBJ2-1,large,NA,TRBV19
TGTGCCAGCAGCTTCGGGACTAGCGGGGGGGCCATCGCAGATACGCAGTATTTT,CASSFGTSGGAIADTQYF,TRBJ2-3,medium-sized,TRBD2,TRBV7-8
TGTGCCAGCAGGCTAGCGGGGGGGAGAAACATTCAGTACTTC,CASRLAGGRNIQYF,TRBJ2-4,large,TRBD2,TRBV27
TGTGCCAGCAGCGACGGGGGAACGAATGAGCAGTTCTTC,CASSDGGTNEQFF,TRBJ2-1,large,NA,TRBV16
TGTGCCAGCAGCGACCGGACTAGCGGGGTACACAATGAGCAGTTCTTC,CASSDRTSGVHNEQFF,TRBJ2-1,large,TRBD2,TRBV7-2
TGTGCCAGCAGCTTGGGAGTTCCTTATAGCAATCAGCCCCAGCATTTT,CASSLGVPYSNQPQHF,TRBJ1-5,large,NA,TRBV7-2
TGTGCCAGCAGGATACAGGGGAGGGCCTATAATTCACCCCTCCACTTT,CASRIQGRAYNSPLHF,TRBJ1-6,large,TRBD1,TRBV27
TGTGCCAGCAGCTTAGCGTATCTAGCGGGGGGAGCCGCTAATGAGCAGTTCTTC,CASSLAYLAGGAANEQFF,TRBJ2-1,large,TRBD2,TRBV7-8
TGTGCCACCAGTGATGGGGACAGGAATCACGGCTACACCTTC,CATSDGDRNHGYTF,TRBJ1-2,large,TRBD1,TRBV24-1
TGTGCCAGCAGCTCACGGGACCGGGGGCTGCAAGAGACCCAGTACTTC,CASSSRDRGLQETQYF,TRBJ2-5,medium-sized,NA,TRBV13
TGTGCTAGTGGGCCAGAGGGACTAGCGCGGTACAATGAGCAGTTCTTC,CASGPEGLARYNEQFF,TRBJ2-1,large,TRBD2,TRBV12-5
TGCGCCAGCAGCCAAGAGACAGGGGCCTTAGGGACCCAGTACTTC,CASSQETGALGTQYF,TRBJ2-5,few,TRBD1,TRBV4-1
TGTGCCAGCAGTCAGCTACCGGGACAGGGGGCTGATGAGCAGTACTTC,CASSQLPGQGADEQYF,TRBJ2-7,large,TRBD1,TRBV27
TGTGCCAGCAGCCTCTCAGTGGGGGCTTTAGATACGCAGTATTTT,CASSLSVGALDTQYF,TRBJ2-3,large,NA,TRBV7-3
TGTGCCAGCAGTAGGGACAGGGGAACCTCCTCCTACGAGCAGTACTTC,CASSRDRGTSSYEQYF,TRBJ2-7,large,TRBD1,TRBV2
TGTGCCAGCAGCTGGTCTATCACCGGGGAGCTGTTTTTT,CASSWSITGELFF,TRBJ2-2,large,NA,TRBV7-2
TGTGCCAGCAGCCAAGAACACAGGCTTAATCAGCCCCAGCATTTT,CASSQEHRLNQPQHF,TRBJ1-5,large,NA,TRBV4-2
TGTGCCAGCAGCTTGGAAGTGTCAGGGACCCACGAGCAGTACTTC,CASSLEVSGTHEQYF,TRBJ2-7,large,NA,TRBV5-5
TGTGCCAGCAGCCAAGACCTCCCGAGCTCCTACAATGAGCAGTTCTTC,CASSQDLPSSYNEQFF,TRBJ2-1,large,NA,TRBV4-2
TGCAGCGCCGTGAAAGAGGGGACAGGGTACGAGCAGTACTTC,CSAVKEGTGYEQYF,TRBJ2-7,few,TRBD1,TRBV29-1
TGTGCCAGCAGCCAGAGCCTAGCCACAGGCTCCTACAATGAGCAGTTCTTC,CASSQSLATGSYNEQFF,TRBJ2-1,large,NA,TRBV4-2
TGTGCCACCAGCAGAGAGGGACAGAGGGGTCAAGAGACCCAGTACTTC,CATSREGQRGQETQYF,TRBJ2-5,large,TRBD1,TRBV15
TGTGCCAGCAGCCGCGGACGGGGATTCACCGGGGAGCTGTTTTTT,CASSRGRGFTGELFF,TRBJ2-2,few,NA,TRBV12-3/TRBV12-4
TGTGCCAGTAGTACCCAAGACAGGGGCCGACCCTACGAGCAGTACTTC,CASSTQDRGRPYEQYF,TRBJ2-7,large,TRBD1,TRBV19
TGTGCCACCAGTGATTCGGACAGGGAATGGGAGCAGTACTTC,CATSDSDREWEQYF,TRBJ2-7,large,TRBD1,TRBV24-1
TGTGCCAGCACCGGGGGGCTAGCGGTTAAGGATACGCAGTATTTT,CASTGGLAVKDTQYF,TRBJ2-3,NA,NA,TRBV7-9